The 14 T cell receptor beta chains below come from one sample, sequenced in a study of T cell responses to AZD1222 COVID-19 vaccine. Clones were sequenced by immunoSEQ multiplex PCR, and TCRdb holds only the in-frame ones, with some missing. The repertoire holds around 150,000 clones, with more than 75% as singletons. The source material was peripheral blood, sampled 28 days after the second AZD1222 dose. These receptor sequences come from an adult who received the AZD1222 COVID-19 vaccine.

The chain links TRBV7-2 to TRBJ2-4; D possibly corresponds to TRBD2 (7 bases). V was cut by 1 base and J by 6 bases, with 10 bases left in between. CDR1 is SGHTA, CDR2 FQGNSA, per germline. The CDR3 spans 14 residues. The CDR3 coding sequence is TGTGCCAGCAGCTTAGGGGGGGGCTCAAACATTCAGTACTTC. Translated, it gives CASSLGGGSNIQYF.

The V gene is TRBV7-9, the J gene TRBJ2-7; 11 positions match TRBD1. J lost 4 bases, V lost 3 bases, and 5 bases had no gene match. The germline gives CDR1 SEHNR, CDR2 FQNEAQ (reference sequence). The CDR3 totals 15 residues. In DNA form, the CDR3 reads TGTGCCAGCAGCTTCGGGACAGGGGGTATGTACGAGCAGTACTTC. It translates to CASSFGTGGMYEQYF.

CDR3 protein: CASSTPGPIFGRGNTEAFF. As DNA, the CDR3 is TGTGCCAGTAGCACCCCGGGACCCATATTCGGAAGGGGAAACACTGAAGCTTTCTTT. The V and J genes are TRBV19 and TRBJ1-1, with D possibly being TRBD1 (5 bases). CDR1 is LNHDA and CDR2 is SQIVND in the germline V gene (reference sequence). V was cut by 6 bases and J by 2 bases, with 28 bases left in between. The CDR3 runs 19 residues.

The chain has TRBV7-2 and TRBJ2-3; 14 nucleotides match TRBD2. Trimming removed 6 bases from V and 4 bases from J; junction bases left unmatched: 12. The CDR3 contains 18 residues. Germline CDR1 and CDR2: SGHTA and FQGNSA. CDR3 sequence: CASSFTPKGLAGADTQYF. As DNA, the CDR3 is TGTGCCAGCAGTTTCACCCCGAAGGGACTAGCGGGAGCAGATACGCAGTATTTT. Together with reference TRBV7-2 and TRBJ2-3, the CDR3 gives the full variable domain: GAGVSQSPSNKVTEKGKDVELRCDPISGHTALYWYRQSLGQGLEFLIYFQGNSAPDKSGLPSDRFSAERTGGSVSTLTIQRTQQEDSAVYLCASSFTPKGLAGADTQYFGPGTRLTVL.

This clone was seen more than once but under ten times. The rearrangement joins TRBV16 to TRBJ2-5, with TRBD1 identical over 8 bases. CDR3 length: 12 residues. The germline gives CDR1 KGHSY, CDR2 FQNENV. Losses at the gene ends were 8 bases for V and 8 bases for J; bases not matched to a gene: 7. Written as DNA, the CDR3 is TGTGCCAGCGGGGACAGGAAAAACACCCAGTACTTC. Its translation is CASGDRKNTQYF.

This chain connects TRBV11-3 to TRBJ2-1; 8 nucleotides match TRBD2. This CDR3 has 17 amino acids. V lost 4 bases to trimming and J lost 0 bases; unmatched junction nucleotides: 8. CDR1 is SGHNT and CDR2 is YENEEA in the germline V gene. CDR3 in DNA: TGTGCCAGCAGCTCCCCGGGAGGGTTGAGCTCCTACAATGAGCAGTTCTTC. Its protein product is CASSSPGGLSSYNEQFF.

The chain couples TRBV19 to TRBJ1-2; no clear D gene. The CDR3 extends over 15 amino acids. CDR1 LNHDA and CDR2 SQIVND come from the germline V gene (reference sequence). Between the trimmed V and J ends, which lost 3 bases and 4 bases, there was a span of 15 bases. The CDR3 DNA follows: TGTGCCAGTAGTATCGCTAGCGGCGACCTCTATGGCTACACCTTC. Its protein is CASSIASGDLYGYTF. The entire variable domain, with the rest obtained from reference TRBV19 and TRBJ1-2, is as follows: DGGITQSPKYLFRKEGQNVTLSCEQNLNHDAMYWYRQDPGQGLRLIYYSQIVNDFQKGDIAEGYSVSREKKESFPLTVTSAQKNPTAFYLCASSIASGDLYGYTFGSGTRLTVV.

The J gene is TRBJ1-1, the V gene TRBV6-4; D is unresolved. V shed 6 bases and J shed 4 bases, with 15 bases lying between them. The CDR3 is 14 amino acids. In germline, CDR1 is MRHNA, CDR2 SNTAGT. The CDR3 nucleotides are TGTGCCAGCAGCCGGACGCCCGAGGCCACTGAAGCTTTCTTT. Its translation: CASSRTPEATEAFF.

This chain connects TRBV4-1 to TRBJ1-2; perhaps TRBD1 as D (6 bases). This CDR3 has 15 amino acids. V was shortened by 6 bases and J by 4 bases, with 18 bases between the two germline ends. Germline lookup yields CDR1 MGHRA and CDR2 YSYEKL. CDR3 bases: TGCGCCAGCAGTCCTATCGGGGGGCGCCTCTATGGCTACACCTTC. It is translated as CASSPIGGRLYGYTF.

The rearrangement links TRBV5-1 to TRBJ2-1; TRBD2 aligns across 8 bases. Germline V gives CDR1 SGHRS, CDR2 YFSETQ. Trimming cost V 4 bases and J 7 bases; bases outside gene matches: 10. The CDR3 is 15 amino acids. CDR3 nucleotide sequence: TGCGCCAGCAGCGTCCAGCGGGAGTGGCAAAATGAGCAGTTCTTC. Amino acid sequence: CASSVQREWQNEQFF.

The chain employs TRBV18 and TRBJ2-1; D unclear. Germline lookup yields CDR1 KGHSH and CDR2 LQKENI. The V and J ends lost 1 base and 0 bases respectively, with 7 bases between them. The CDR3 extends over 15 amino acids. CDR3 sequence reads: CASSPLSSSYNEQFF. For the CDR3, the DNA is TGTGCCAGCTCACCACTCTCGAGCTCCTACAATGAGCAGTTCTTC.

This chain joins TRBV10-2 and TRBJ1-6, with 8 bases fitting TRBD1. V gave up 7 bases and J gave up 10 bases; unmatched junction bases: 6. The germline gives CDR1 WSHSY, CDR2 SAAADI. CDR3 size: 13 residues. The CDR3 nucleotides read TGCGCCAGCATGACAGGGGTTGGGTCACCCCTCCACTTT. Amino acid sequence: CASMTGVGSPLHF.

The chain is built from TRBV4-2 and TRBJ2-5; D gene ambiguous. The CDR3 length is 13 residues. Looked up from germline, CDR1 is LGHNA and CDR2 is YNFKEQ. Trimming cost V 0 bases and J 6 bases, with 8 bases left between them. CDR3 protein: CASSQDSRKTQYF. The CDR3 nucleotides read TGTGCCAGCAGCCAAGATAGCAGGAAGACCCAGTACTTC.

The CDR3: CASSPTRGGGYNEQFF. Written as DNA, the CDR3 is TGCGCCAGCAGCCCGACCCGAGGAGGGGGGTACAATGAGCAGTTCTTC. The chain combines TRBV5-1 with TRBJ2-1; D may correspond to TRBD1 or TRBD2 (6 bases each). Trimming cost V 4 bases and J 4 bases, with 18 bases left between them. The CDR3 sequence is 16 residues long. Germline CDR1 SGHRS, CDR2 YFSETQ.